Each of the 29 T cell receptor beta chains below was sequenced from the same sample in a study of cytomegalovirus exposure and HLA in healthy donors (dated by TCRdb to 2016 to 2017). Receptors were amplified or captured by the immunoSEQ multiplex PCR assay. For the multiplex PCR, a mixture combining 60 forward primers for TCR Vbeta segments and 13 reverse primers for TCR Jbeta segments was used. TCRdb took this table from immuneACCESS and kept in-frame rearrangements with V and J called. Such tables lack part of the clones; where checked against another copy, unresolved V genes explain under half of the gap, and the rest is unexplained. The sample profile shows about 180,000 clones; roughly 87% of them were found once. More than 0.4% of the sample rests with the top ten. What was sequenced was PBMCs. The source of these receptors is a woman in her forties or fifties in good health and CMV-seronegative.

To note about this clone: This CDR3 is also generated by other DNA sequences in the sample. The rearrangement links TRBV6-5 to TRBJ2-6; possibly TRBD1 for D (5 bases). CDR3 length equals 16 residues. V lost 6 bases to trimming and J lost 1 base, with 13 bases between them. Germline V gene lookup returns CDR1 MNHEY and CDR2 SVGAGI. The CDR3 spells CASSYRSGSGANVLTF. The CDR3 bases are TGTGCCAGCAGCTACCGATCAGGGTCTGGGGCCAACGTCCTGACTTTC.

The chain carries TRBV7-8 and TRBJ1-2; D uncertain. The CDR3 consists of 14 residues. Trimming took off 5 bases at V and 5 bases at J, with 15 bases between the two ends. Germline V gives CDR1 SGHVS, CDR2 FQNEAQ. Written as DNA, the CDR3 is TGTGCCAGCAGCCCGGGGTTCGAGAGATATGGCTACACCTTC. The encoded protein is CASSPGFERYGYTF.

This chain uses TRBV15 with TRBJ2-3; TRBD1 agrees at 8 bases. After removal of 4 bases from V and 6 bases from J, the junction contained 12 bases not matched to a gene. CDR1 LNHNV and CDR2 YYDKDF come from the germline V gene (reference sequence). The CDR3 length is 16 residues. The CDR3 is CATSKRQGTAADTQYF. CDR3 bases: TGTGCCACCAGCAAGCGACAGGGGACGGCGGCCGATACGCAGTATTTT.

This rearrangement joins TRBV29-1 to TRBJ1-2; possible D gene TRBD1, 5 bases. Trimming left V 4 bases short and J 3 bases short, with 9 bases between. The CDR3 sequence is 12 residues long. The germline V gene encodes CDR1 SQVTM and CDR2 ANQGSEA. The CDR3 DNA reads TGCAGCGTTGGCAGGGAAGACTATGGCTACACCTTC. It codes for CSVGREDYGYTF.

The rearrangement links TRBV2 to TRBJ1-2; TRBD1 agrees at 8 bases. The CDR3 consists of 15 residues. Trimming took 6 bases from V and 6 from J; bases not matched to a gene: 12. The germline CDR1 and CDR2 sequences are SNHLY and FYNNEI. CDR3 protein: CASRSPGTGSNGYTF. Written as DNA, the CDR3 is TGTGCCAGCAGAAGTCCCGGGACAGGTTCGAATGGCTACACCTTC.

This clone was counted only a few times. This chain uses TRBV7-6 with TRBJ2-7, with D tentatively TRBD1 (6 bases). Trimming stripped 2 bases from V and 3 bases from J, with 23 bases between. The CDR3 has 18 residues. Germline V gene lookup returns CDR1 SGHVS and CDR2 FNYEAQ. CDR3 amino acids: CASSLLTGPLFSSYEQYF. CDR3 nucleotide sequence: TGTGCCAGCAGCTTACTGACAGGTCCCCTGTTTTCTAGCTACGAGCAGTACTTC.

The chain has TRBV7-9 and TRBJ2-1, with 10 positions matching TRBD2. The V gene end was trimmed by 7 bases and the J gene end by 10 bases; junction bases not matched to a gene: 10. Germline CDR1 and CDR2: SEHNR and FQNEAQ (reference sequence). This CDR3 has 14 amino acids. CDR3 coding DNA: TGTGCCAGCATCGTTCGAGCGGGAGGGAGCGAGCAGTTCTTC. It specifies CASIVRAGGSEQFF.

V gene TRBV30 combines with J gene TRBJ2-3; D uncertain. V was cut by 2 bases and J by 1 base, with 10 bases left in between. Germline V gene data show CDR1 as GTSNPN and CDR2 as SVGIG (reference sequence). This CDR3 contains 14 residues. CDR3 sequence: CAWSKKGGTDTQYF. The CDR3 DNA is TGTGCCTGGAGTAAGAAAGGAGGCACAGATACGCAGTATTTT.

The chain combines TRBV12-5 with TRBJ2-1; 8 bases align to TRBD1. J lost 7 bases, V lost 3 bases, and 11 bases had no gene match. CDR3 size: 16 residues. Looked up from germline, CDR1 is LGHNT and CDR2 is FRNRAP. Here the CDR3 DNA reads TGTGCTAGTGGTTTCGCCGACAGGGGATTTAGGAATGAGCAGTTCTTC. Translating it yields CASGFADRGFRNEQFF.

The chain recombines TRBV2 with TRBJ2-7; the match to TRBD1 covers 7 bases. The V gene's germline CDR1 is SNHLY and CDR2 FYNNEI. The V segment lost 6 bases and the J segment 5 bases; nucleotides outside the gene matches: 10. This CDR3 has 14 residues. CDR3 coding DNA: TGTGCCAGCAGAGAGACAGGGAGTTACGACGAGCAGTACTTC. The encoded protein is CASRETGSYDEQYF.

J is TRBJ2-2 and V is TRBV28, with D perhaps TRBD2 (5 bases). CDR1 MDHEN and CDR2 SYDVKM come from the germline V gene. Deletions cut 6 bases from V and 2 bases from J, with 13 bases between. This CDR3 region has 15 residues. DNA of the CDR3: TGTGCCAGCAGGGAACAAGGGAGTAACACCGGGGAGCTGTTTTTT. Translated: CASREQGSNTGELFF.

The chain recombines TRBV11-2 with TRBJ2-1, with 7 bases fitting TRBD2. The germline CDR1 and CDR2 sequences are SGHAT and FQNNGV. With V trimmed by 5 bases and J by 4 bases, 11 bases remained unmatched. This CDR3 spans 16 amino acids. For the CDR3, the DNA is TGTGCCAGCAGCCAACTAGCGCGGTTGTTGTACAATGAGCAGTTCTTC. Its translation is CASSQLARLLYNEQFF.

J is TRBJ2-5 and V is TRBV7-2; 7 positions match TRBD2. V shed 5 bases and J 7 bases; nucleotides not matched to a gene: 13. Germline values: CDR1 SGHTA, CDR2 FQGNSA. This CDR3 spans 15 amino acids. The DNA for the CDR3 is TGTGCCAGCAGCCGCCGGGGGGTTGGTGGAGGGACCCAGTACTTC. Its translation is CASSRRGVGGGTQYF.

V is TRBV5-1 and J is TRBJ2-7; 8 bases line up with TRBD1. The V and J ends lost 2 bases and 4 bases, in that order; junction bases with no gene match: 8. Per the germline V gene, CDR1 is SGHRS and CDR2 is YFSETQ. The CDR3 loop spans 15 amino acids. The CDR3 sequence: CASSFSPGQEYEQYF. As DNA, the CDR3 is TGCGCCAGCAGCTTTTCTCCGGGACAGGAGTACGAGCAGTACTTC.

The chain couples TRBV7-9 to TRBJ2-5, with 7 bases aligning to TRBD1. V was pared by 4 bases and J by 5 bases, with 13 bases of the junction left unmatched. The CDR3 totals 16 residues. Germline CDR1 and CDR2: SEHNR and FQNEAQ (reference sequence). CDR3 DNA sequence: TGTGCCAGCAGCTCCACAGATACAGGGGAGAGGGAGACCCAGTACTTC. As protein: CASSSTDTGERETQYF. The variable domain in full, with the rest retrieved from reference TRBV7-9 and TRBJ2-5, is DTGVSQNPRHKITKRGQNVTFRCDPISEHNRLYWYRQTLGQGPEFLTYFQNEAQLEKSRLLSDRFSAERPKGSFSTLEIQRTEQGDSAMYLCASSSTDTGERETQYFGPGTRLLVL.

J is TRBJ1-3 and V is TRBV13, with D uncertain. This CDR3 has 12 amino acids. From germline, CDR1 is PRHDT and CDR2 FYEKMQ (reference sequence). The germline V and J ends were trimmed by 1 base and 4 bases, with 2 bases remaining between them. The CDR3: CASSLVGNTIYF. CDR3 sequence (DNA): TGTGCCAGCAGCTTAGTAGGAAACACCATATATTTT.

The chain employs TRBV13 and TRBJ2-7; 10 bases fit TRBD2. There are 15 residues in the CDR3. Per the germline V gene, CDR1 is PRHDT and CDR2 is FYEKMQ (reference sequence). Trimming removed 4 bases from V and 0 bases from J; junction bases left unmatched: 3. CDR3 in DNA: TGTGCCAGCAGCTCCAGGACTAGCGGCTCCTACGAGCAGTACTTC. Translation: CASSSRTSGSYEQYF.

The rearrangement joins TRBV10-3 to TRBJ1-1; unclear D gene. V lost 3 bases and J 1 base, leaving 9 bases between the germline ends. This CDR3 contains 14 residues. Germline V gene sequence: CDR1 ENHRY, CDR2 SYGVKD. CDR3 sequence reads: CAISDERSNTEAFF. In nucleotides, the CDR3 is TGTGCCATCAGTGACGAGAGATCGAACACTGAAGCTTTCTTT.

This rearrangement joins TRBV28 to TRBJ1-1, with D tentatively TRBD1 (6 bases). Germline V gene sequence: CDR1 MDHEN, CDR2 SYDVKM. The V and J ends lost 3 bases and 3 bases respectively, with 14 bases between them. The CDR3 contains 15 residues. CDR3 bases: TGTGCCAGCAGTTTGGCAGGGGCTGCGGACACTGAAGCTTTCTTT. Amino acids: CASSLAGAADTEAFF. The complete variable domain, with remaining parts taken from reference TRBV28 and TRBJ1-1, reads DVKVTQSSRYLVKRTGEKVFLECVQDMDHENMFWYRQDPGLGLRLIYFSYDVKMKEKGDIPEGYSVSREKKERFSLILESASTNQTSMYLCASSLAGAADTEAFFGQGTRLTVV.

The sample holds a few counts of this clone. CDR3 amino acids: CASSSGQGAQNYGYTF. As DNA, the CDR3 is TGTGCCAGCAGCTCAGGACAGGGGGCGCAGAACTATGGCTACACCTTC. The chain combines TRBV5-4 with TRBJ1-2; TRBD1 matches 11 bases. The CDR3 is 16 amino acids. Trimming took 3 bases from V and 2 from J; bases not matched to a gene: 6. Germline assignment: CDR1 SGHNT and CDR2 YYREEE (reference sequence).

CDR3 sequence (DNA): TGTGCCAGCAGCGCGTATAGCAATCAGCCCCAGCATTTT. Encoded protein: CASSAYSNQPQHF. This rearrangement joins TRBV5-5 to TRBJ1-5, with unresolved D. Germline V CDR1 and CDR2: SGHKS, YYEKEE (reference sequence). The CDR3 runs to 13 residues. The V gene lost 4 bases and the J gene lost 0 bases, with 5 bases spanning the gap.

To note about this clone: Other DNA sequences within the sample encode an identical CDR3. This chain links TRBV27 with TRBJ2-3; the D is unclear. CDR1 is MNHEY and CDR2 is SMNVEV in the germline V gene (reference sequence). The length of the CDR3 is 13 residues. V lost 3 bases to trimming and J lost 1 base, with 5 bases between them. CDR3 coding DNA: TGTGCCAGCAGTTTTCGGGGCACAGATACGCAGTATTTT. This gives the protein CASSFRGTDTQYF.

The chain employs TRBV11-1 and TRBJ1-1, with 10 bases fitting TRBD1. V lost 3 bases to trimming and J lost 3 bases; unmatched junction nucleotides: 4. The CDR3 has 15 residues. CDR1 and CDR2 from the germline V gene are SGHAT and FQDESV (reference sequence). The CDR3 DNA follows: TGTGCCAGCAGCTTTGACAGGGGGCCGGACACTGAAGCTTTCTTT. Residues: CASSFDRGPDTEAFF.

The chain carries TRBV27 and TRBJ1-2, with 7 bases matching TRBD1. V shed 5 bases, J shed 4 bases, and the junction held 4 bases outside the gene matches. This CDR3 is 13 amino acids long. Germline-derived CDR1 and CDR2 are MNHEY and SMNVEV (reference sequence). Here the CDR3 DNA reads TGTGCCAGCAGTCCCTGGGACAGCTATGGCTACACCTTC. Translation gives CASSPWDSYGYTF.

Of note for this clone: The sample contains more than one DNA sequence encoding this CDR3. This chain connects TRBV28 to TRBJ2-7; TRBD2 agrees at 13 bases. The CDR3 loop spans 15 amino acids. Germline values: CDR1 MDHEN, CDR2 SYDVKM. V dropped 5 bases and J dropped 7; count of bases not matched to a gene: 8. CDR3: CASSQARLAGGEQYF. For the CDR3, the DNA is TGTGCCAGCAGTCAAGCGAGACTAGCGGGGGGTGAGCAGTACTTC.

The CDR3 here is CASSVGQGQNEQYF. The CDR3 region has the DNA TGTGCCAGCAGCGTTGGACAGGGACAGAACGAGCAGTACTTC. The chain is built from TRBV9 and TRBJ2-7; 8 bases align to TRBD1. The CDR3 runs 14 residues. Trimming took 2 bases from V and 5 from J; bases not matched to a gene: 6. The V gene's germline CDR1 is SGDLS and CDR2 YYNGEE.

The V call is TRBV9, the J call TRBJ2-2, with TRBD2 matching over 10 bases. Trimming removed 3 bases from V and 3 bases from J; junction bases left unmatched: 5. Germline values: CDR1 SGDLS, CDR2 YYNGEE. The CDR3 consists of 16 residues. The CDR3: CASSGSGGAYTGELFF. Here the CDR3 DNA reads TGTGCCAGCAGCGGGAGCGGGGGGGCGTACACCGGGGAGCTGTTTTTT.

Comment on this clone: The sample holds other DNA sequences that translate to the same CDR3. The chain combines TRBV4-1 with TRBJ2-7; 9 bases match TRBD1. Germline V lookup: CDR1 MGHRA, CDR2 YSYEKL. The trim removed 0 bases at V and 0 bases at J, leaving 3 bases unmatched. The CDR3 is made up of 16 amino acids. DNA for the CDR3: TGCGCCAGCAGCCAAGAGCCGACAGGGGGCTCCTACGAGCAGTACTTC. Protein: CASSQEPTGGSYEQYF.

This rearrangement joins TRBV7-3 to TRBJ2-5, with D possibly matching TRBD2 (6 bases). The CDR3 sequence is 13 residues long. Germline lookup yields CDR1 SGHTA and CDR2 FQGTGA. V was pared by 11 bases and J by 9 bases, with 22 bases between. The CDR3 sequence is CAGNPLEEGSQYF. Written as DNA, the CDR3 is TGTGCCGGGAACCCCCTGGAGGAGGGTTCCCAGTACTTC. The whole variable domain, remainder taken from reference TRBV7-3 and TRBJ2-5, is GAGVSQTPSNKVTEKGKYVELRCDPISGHTALYWYRQSLGQGPEFLIYFQGTGAADDSGLPNDRFFAVRPEGSVSTLKIQRTERGDSAVYLCAGNPLEEGSQYFGPGTRLLVL.